The clone carrying this T cell receptor beta chain was observed at least ten times. Its matching antigen is unknown. The CDR3 length is 16 residues. Trimming left V 4 bases short and J 0 bases short, with 17 bases between. Germline V gene data show CDR1 as SGHKS and CDR2 as YYEKEE (reference sequence). This sample was taken from a study of early T cells in non-severe SARS-CoV-2 infection. Overall study context: Sequencing of bulk RNA from unsorted whole blood was done, without chain pairing. Findings and limits, study-wide: VDJdb matching, biased toward anti-spike CD8 responses, missed private and CD4 specificities.

Attachment of unique molecular identifiers to individual cDNA molecules was performed. TCRdb re-analysed the 5' RACE reads in MiXCR, keeping a single row per CDR3 protein. Here the sample spans 30,000 to 35,000 distinct CDR3 sequences, under 4.5% being singletons. Sequences were obtained from whole blood. The chain uses TRBV5-5 and TRBJ2-7; possibly TRBD1 for D (6 bases). This receptor was taken from an adult who was a healthcare worker with PCR-confirmed SARS-CoV-2 infection or an uninfected control (not recorded which). The DNA of the CDR3 is TGTGCCAGCAGCCCGCCCACGGGCAGGGGCTCCTACGAGCAGTACTTC. As protein: CASSPPTGRGSYEQYF.